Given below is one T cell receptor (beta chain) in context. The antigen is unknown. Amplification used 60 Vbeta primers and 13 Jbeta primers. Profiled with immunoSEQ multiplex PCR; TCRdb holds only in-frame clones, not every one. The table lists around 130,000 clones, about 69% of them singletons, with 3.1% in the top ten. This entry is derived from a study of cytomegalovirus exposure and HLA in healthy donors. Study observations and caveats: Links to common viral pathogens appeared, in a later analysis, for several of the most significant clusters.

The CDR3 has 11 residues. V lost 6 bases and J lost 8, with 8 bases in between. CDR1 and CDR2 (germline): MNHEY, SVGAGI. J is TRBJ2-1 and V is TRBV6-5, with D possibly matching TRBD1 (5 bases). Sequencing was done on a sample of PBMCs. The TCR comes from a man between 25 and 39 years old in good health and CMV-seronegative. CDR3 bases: TGTGCCAGCAGAACAGGCCATGAGCAGTTCTTC. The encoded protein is CASRTGHEQFF.